The sequence of this T cell receptor (beta chain) was determined in a study of patients and donors after allogeneic stem cell transplantation (dated by TCRdb to 2019 to 2021). Library prep was done by RT-PCR. Sequencing instrument: NextSeq 550. TCRdb trimmed public reads at Q25 via fastp, called clones via MiXCR and kept in-frame beta chains. Rows with one shared CDR3 protein collapse into an entry with the most common genes and DNA. In this sample the table shows around 200,000 distinct CDR3 sequences, 38% of which occur a single time. Of the sample, around 10% falls within the top ten clones. This clonotype turned up a few times. Which antigen it targets is not known. No base quality values were provided; no much bigger clone lies one nucleotide off. V is reduced by 5 bases and J by 0 bases, leaving a spacing of 11 bases between them. CDR1 is given as MNHEY and CDR2 as SMNVEV, both from the germline V gene (reference sequence). The CDR3, cysteine through phenylalanine, is 14 amino acids long. Only CDR3 DNA remains: 42 bases, in frame from the first base.

Sequenced input: blood, either unsorted or a sorted T cell fraction (not recorded which). The sequence was obtained from a human donor who was either an allogeneic HSCT recipient or a stem cell or donor lymphocyte infusion donor (not recorded which). It is not recorded whose cells these are; they may come from a transplant donor. The sequence links TRBV27 to TRBJ2-7; the D gene is possibly TRBD2, with 5 bases matching. The CDR3 region has the sequence CASSKFGSSYEQYF. Read as DNA, the sequence is TGTGCCAGCAGTAAGTTTGGGAGCTCCTACGAGCAGTACTTC.